Below, one T cell receptor (beta chain) is given with its context. Its matching antigen is unknown. A much larger clone differs by one base, so this may be a read error. This sample is part of a study of T cells in Graves' hyperthyroidism and ophthalmopathy. Study-wide context: Sampling of peripheral blood happened at initial diagnosis, prior to any treatment.

The CDR3 regions of TCR beta were amplified from RNA transcripts. During a first-round RT-PCR of the TCR CDR3, the HTBI primer set was used. Each CDR3 protein gets one entry after TCRdb re-called the multiplex PCR reads with MiXCR. The table includes about 520,000 distinct CDR3 sequences, roughly 20% detected once. Researchers barred patients who had uncontrolled infection, other autoimmune disease, pregnancy or lactation. Cells are PBMCs isolated from about 10 ml of fresh blood. Regarding the study as a whole: It was a median about 7.1 months before onset that the model predicted ophthalmopathy.

CDR1 is MDHEN and CDR2 is SYDVKM in the germline V gene. The CDR3 sequence is 15 residues long. Sequenced: blood. V usage is TRBV28 and J usage is TRBJ2-5; the D gene is possibly TRBD1 (6 bases). This clonotype originated in a man in his late teens or twenties with Graves' hyperthyroidism. The CDR3 DNA reads TGTGCCAGCAGTTTACCCACAGGGCTTGGGGAGACCAAGTACTTC. Its protein product is CASSLPTGLGETKYF.